This entry describes one TCR beta chain. These data belong to a study of T cell changes during pregnancy in multiple sclerosis. The V segment lost 0 bases and the J segment 2 bases; nucleotides outside the gene matches: 7. CDR3 length: 17 residues. CDR1 is SGDLS, CDR2 YYNGEE, per germline. TCRdb's copy holds only in-frame clones and misses some; the assay was immunoSEQ multiplex PCR. The sample shows more than 35,000 clones, about 90% of them seen only once. The sequencing here drew on CD8+ T cells from peripheral blood mononuclear cells, taken after pregnancy. The receptor was isolated from a female donor with multiple sclerosis, enrolled in a pregnancy study. The chain joins TRBV9 to TRBJ2-3; 9 bases map to TRBD2. The CDR3 is CASSVESGGLHTDTQYF. CDR3 DNA sequence: TGTGCCAGCAGCGTAGAAAGCGGGGGGCTCCACACAGATACGCAGTATTTT.